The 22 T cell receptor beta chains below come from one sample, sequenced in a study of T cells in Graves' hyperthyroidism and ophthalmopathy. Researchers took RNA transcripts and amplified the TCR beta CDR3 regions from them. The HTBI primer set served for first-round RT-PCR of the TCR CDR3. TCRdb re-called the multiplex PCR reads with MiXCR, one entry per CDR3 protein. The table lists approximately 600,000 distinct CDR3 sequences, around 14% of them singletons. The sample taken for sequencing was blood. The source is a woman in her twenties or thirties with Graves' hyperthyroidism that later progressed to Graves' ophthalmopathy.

As DNA, the CDR3 is TGCGCCAGCAGCCAAGATTGGCGGCAGAACACTGAAGCTTTCTTT. Protein sequence: CASSQDWRQNTEAFF. The chain uses TRBV4-3 and TRBJ1-1; D unresolved. From germline, CDR1 is LGHNA and CDR2 YSLEER. The CDR3 contains 15 residues. The ends were cut back, 0 bases at V and 1 base at J, with 9 bases in the middle.

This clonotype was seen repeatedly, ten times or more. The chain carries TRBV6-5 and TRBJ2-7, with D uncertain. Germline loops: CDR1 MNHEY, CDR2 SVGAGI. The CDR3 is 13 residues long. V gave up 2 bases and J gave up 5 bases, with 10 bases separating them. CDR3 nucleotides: TGTGCCAGCAGTTACCTGACTGGCGACGAGCAGTACTTC. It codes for CASSYLTGDEQYF.

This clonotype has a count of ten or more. The CDR3 nucleotides are TGTGCCAGCAGTTTATCAGGGGGGATACTGGCAGATACGCAGTATTTT. Residues: CASSLSGGILADTQYF. V usage is TRBV27 and J usage is TRBJ2-3, with D possibly being TRBD1 or TRBD2 (6 bases each). CDR3 size: 16 residues. The V gene's germline CDR1 is MNHEY and CDR2 SMNVEV (reference sequence). V was shortened by 0 bases and J by 4 bases, with 14 bases between the two germline ends.

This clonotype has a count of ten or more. The CDR3 loop is CASSSSPKSYEQYF. CDR3 nucleotide sequence: TGTGCCAGCAGCTCTTCGCCGAAATCCTACGAGCAGTACTTC. The chain links TRBV7-9 to TRBJ2-7, with D unresolved. The CDR3 has 14 amino acids. V was cut by 4 bases and J by 1 base, with 11 bases left in between. Germline CDR1 SEHNR, CDR2 FQNEAQ (reference sequence).

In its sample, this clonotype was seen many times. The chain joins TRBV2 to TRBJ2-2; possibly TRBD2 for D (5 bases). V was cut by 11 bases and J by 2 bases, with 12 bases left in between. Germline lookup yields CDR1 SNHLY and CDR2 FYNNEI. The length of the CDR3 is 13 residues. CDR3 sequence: CASLRGNTGELFF. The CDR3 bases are TGTGCCTCCCTCCGGGGAAACACCGGGGAGCTGTTTTTT.

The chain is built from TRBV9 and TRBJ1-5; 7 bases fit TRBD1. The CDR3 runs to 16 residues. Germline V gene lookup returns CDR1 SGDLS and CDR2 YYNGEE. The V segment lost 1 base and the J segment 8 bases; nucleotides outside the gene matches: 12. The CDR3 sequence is CASSVTGAPSGEPQHF. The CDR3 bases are TGTGCCAGCAGCGTAACAGGGGCGCCCTCCGGAGAGCCCCAGCATTTT.

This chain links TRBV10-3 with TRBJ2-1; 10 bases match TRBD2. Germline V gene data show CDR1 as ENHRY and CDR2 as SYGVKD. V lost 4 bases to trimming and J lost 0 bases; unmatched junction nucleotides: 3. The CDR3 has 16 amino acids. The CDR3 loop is CAISGLAGSSYNEQFF. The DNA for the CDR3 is TGTGCCATCAGTGGACTAGCGGGTAGCTCCTACAATGAGCAGTTCTTC.

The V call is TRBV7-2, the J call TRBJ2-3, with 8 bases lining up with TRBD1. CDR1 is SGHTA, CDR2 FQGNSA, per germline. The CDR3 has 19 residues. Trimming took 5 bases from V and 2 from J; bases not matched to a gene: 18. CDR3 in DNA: TGTGCCAGCAGCCCAGGGGGCCTCGGGGGCTATGGCTACACAGATACGCAGTATTTT. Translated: CASSPGGLGGYGYTDTQYF.

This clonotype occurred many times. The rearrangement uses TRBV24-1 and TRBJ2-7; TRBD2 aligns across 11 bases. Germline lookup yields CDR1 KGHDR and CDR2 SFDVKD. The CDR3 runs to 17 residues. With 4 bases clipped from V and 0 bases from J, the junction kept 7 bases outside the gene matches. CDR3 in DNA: TGTGCCACCAGTGACTCCGGGACTAGCGGAAGCTCCTACGAGCAGTACTTC. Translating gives CATSDSGTSGSSYEQYF.

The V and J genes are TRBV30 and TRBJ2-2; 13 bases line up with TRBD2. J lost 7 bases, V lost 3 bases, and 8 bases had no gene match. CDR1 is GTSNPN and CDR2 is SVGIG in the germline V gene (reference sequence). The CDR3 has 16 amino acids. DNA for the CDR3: TGTGCCTGGAGAGAAGGACTAGCGGGAGTTCTCGGGGAGCTGTTTTTT. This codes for CAWREGLAGVLGELFF.

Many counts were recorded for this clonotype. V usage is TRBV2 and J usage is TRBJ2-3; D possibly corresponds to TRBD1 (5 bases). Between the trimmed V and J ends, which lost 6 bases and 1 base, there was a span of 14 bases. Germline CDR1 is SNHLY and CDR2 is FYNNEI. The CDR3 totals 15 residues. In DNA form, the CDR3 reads TGTGCCAGCAGCCGTGGGGCGAGAGGCACAGATACGCAGTATTTT. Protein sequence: CASSRGARGTDTQYF.

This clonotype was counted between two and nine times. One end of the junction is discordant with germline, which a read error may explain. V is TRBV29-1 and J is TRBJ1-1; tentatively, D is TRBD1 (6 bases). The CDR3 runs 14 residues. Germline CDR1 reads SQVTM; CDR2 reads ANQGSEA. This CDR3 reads CSGGFGGFNTGAFF. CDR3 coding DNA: TGCAGCGGAGGGTTTGGGGGCTTTAACACTGGAGCTTTCTTT.

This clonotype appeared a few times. CDR3 protein: CSASHLGAKNIQYF. In DNA form, the CDR3 reads TGCAGTGCTAGCCACCTAGGAGCCAAAAACATTCAGTACTTC. The chain links TRBV20-1 to TRBJ2-4; D uncertain. Germline V gene sequence: CDR1 DFQATT, CDR2 SNEGSKA (reference sequence). This CDR3 has 14 amino acids. V was shortened by 3 bases and J by 0 bases, with 9 bases between the two germline ends.

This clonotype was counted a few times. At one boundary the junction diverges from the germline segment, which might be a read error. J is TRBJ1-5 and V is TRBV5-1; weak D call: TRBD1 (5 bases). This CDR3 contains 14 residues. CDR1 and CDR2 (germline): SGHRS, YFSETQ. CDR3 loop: CASSLRGQNQPQHF. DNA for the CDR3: TGCGCCAGCAGCTTAAGGGGCCAAAATCAGCCCCAACATTTT.

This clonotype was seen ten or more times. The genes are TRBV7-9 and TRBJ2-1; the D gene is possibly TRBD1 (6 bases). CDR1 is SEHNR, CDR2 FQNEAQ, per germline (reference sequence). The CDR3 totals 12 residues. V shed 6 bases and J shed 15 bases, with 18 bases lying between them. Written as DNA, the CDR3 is TGTGCCAGCAGGTCAGGGGTACGGGTAGCGTTCTTC. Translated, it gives CASRSGVRVAFF.

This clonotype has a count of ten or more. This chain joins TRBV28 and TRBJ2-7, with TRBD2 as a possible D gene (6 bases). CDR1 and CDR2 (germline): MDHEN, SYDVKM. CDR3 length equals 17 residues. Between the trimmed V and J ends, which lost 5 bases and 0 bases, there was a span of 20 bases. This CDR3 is CASSPGGGQRASYEQYF. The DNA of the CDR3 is TGTGCCAGCAGTCCGGGCGGAGGCCAGCGGGCCTCCTACGAGCAGTACTTC.

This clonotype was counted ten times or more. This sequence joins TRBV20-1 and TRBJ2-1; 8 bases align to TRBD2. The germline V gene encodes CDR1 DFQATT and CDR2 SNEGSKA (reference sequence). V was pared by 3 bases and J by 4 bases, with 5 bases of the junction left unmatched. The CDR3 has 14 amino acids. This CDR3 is CSASDTSGYNEQFF. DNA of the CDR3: TGCAGTGCTAGTGATACTAGCGGATACAATGAGCAGTTCTTC.

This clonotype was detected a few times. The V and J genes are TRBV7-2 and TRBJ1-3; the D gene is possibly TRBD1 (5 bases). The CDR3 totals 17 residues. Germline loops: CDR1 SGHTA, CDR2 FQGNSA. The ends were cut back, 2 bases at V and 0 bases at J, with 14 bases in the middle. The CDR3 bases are TGTGCCAGCAGCTTAACTTTCGACAGAGTCTCTGGAAACACCATATATTTT. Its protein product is CASSLTFDRVSGNTIYF.

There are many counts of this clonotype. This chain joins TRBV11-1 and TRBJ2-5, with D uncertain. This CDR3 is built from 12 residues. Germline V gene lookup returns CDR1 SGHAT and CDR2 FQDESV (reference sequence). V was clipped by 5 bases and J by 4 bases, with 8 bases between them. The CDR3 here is CASSLFGETQYF. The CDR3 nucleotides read TGTGCCAGCAGCCTCTTCGGAGAGACCCAGTACTTC.

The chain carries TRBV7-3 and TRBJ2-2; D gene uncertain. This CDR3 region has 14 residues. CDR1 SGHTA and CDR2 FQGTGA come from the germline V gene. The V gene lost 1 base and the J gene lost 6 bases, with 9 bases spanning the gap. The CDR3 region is CASSLNPPPGELFF. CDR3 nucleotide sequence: TGTGCCAGCAGCTTAAACCCCCCCCCCGGGGAGCTGTTTTTT. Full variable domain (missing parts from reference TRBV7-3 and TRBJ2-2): GAGVSQTPSNKVTEKGKYVELRCDPISGHTALYWYRQSLGQGPEFLIYFQGTGAADDSGLPNDRFFAVRPEGSVSTLKIQRTERGDSAVYLCASSLNPPPGELFFGEGSRLTVL.

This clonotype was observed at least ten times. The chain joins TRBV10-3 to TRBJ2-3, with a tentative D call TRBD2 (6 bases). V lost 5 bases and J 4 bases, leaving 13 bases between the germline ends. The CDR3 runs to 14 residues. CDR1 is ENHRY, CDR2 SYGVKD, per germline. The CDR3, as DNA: TGTGCCATCAGTCCCGGGACTCCCCCAGATACGCAGTATTTT. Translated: CAISPGTPPDTQYF.

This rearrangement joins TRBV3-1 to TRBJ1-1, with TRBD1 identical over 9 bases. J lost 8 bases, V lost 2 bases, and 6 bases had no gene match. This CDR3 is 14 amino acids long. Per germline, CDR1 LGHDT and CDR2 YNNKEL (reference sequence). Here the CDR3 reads CASSQWDRAGEAFF. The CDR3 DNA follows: TGTGCCAGCAGCCAATGGGACAGGGCTGGGGAAGCTTTCTTT.